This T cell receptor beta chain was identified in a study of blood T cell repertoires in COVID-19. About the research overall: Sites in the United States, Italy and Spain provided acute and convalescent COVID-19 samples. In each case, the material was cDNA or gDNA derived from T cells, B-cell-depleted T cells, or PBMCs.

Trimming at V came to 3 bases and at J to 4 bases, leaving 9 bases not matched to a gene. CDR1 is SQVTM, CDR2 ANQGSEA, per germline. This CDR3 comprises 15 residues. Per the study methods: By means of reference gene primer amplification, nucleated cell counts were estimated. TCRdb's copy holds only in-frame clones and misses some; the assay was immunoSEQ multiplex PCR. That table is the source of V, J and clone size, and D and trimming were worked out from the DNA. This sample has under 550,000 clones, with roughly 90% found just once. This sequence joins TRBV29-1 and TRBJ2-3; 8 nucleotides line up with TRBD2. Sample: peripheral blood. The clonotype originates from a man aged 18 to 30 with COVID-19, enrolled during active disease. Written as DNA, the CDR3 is TGCAGCGTTGAGGGGAGCGGGAGTGGCGCAGATACGCAGTATTTT. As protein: CSVEGSGSGADTQYF.